Listed below are T cell receptor beta chains from one sample, sequenced in a study of blood T cell repertoires in COVID-19. Repertoires were generated with immunoSEQ multiplex PCR, while TCRdb's copy carries only in-frame clones and drops some. The profile shows about 170,000 clones, roughly 90% of them singletons. Material: peripheral blood. These TCRs come from a man younger than 45 with COVID-19, enrolled during active disease. Both conserved end residues are part of each CDR3. A D gene is named only where the DNA matches it firmly. Size values are once, few and many counts, or a class for expanded clones, and some rows have none.

size | J | D | V | CDR3 | DNA
NA | TRBJ2-1 | TRBD2 | TRBV30 | CAWSVLAGVGDEQFF | TGTGCCTGGAGTGTACTAGCGGGAGTGGGGGATGAGCAGTTCTTC
NA | TRBJ2-5 | NA | TRBV6-6 | CASSGTGKQETQYF | TGTGCCAGCAGTGGCACAGGGAAACAAGAGACCCAGTACTTC
once | TRBJ2-3 | TRBD2 | TRBV24-1 | CATSGLAGAADTQYF | TGTGCCACCAGTGGACTAGCGGGAGCCGCGGATACGCAGTATTTT
NA | TRBJ2-1 | TRBD1 | TRBV6-4 | CASSPDRGPYNEQFF | TGTGCCAGCAGTCCCGACAGGGGGCCCTACAATGAGCAGTTCTTC
NA | TRBJ2-3 | NA | TRBV19 | CASSGGQLTDTQYF | TGTGCCAGTAGTGGCGGACAGCTCACAGATACGCAGTATTTT
once | TRBJ1-5 | NA | TRBV2 | CASSVARRNQPQHF | TGTGCCAGCAGTGTGGCCAGGCGCAATCAGCCCCAGCATTTT
NA | TRBJ1-2 | TRBD1 | TRBV19 | CASSLGDRDYGYTF | TGTGCCAGTAGTCTGGGGGACAGAGACTATGGCTACACCTTC
NA | TRBJ1-5 | NA | TRBV5-1 | CASSTQGGNQPQHF | TGCGCCAGCAGCACCCAAGGGGGCAATCAGCCCCAGCATTTT
NA | TRBJ1-1 | NA | TRBV11-2 | CASCPAPGNTEAFF | TGTGCCAGCTGCCCGGCCCCGGGGAACACTGAAGCTTTCTTT
NA | TRBJ1-5 | NA | TRBV4-2 | CASSPGGGQSNQPQHF | TGTGCCAGCAGCCCGGGAGGGGGTCAAAGCAATCAGCCCCAGCATTTT
NA | TRBJ1-1 | TRBD1 | TRBV18 | CASSLDRDDVAFF | TGTGCCAGCTCACTTGACAGGGACGACGTAGCTTTCTTT
once | TRBJ2-7 | NA | TRBV7-9 | CASSPSYEQYF | TGTGCCAGCAGCCCCAGTTACGAGCAGTACTTC
NA | TRBJ1-2 | NA | TRBV28 | CASSFAGWGYTF | TGTGCCAGCAGTTTTGCTGGCTGGGGCTACACCTTC
NA | TRBJ1-5 | TRBD1 | TRBV13 | CASSARGQGPDQPQHF | TGTGCCAGCAGCGCTCGGGGACAGGGGCCAGATCAGCCCCAGCATTTT
NA | TRBJ1-3 | NA | TRBV5-1 | CASSFQGQSSGNTIYF | TGCGCCAGCAGCTTTCAGGGCCAAAGCTCTGGAAACACCATATATTTT
NA | TRBJ2-3 | TRBD2 | TRBV5-6 | CASSLVGLAGADTQYF | TGTGCCAGCAGCTTGGTGGGACTAGCGGGGGCAGATACGCAGTATTTT
NA | TRBJ2-1 | NA | TRBV25-1 | CASSENSQGRNEQFF | TGTGCCAGCAGTGAAAACTCGCAGGGTAGGAATGAGCAGTTCTTC
NA | TRBJ1-1 | NA | TRBV5-6 | CASSHLDRFMNTEAFF | TGTGCCAGCAGCCATCTGGACAGATTCATGAACACTGAAGCTTTCTTT
NA | TRBJ2-5 | TRBD1 | TRBV28 | CATQGQGQETQYF | TGTGCCACCCAGGGACAGGGACAAGAGACCCAGTACTTC
NA | TRBJ1-1 | NA | TRBV10-3 | CAISGRVANEAFF | TGTGCCATCAGTGGGAGGGTGGCCAATGAAGCTTTCTTT
NA | TRBJ2-3 | TRBD1 | TRBV11-1 | CASSLWGQGTTDTQYF | TGTGCCAGCAGCTTATGGGGACAGGGAACCACAGATACGCAGTATTTT
NA | TRBJ1-2 | NA | TRBV14 | CASSQGRGVYGYTF | TGTGCCAGCAGCCAAGGTCGGGGGGTCTATGGCTACACCTTC
NA | TRBJ2-1 | TRBD2 | TRBV28 | CASSPGGLAAEQFF | TGTGCCAGCAGCCCAGGCGGACTAGCAGCCGAGCAGTTCTTC
NA | TRBJ2-2 | NA | TRBV7-2 | CASSLSRGTGELFF | TGTGCCAGCAGCTTAAGCAGGGGCACCGGGGAGCTGTTTTTT
once | TRBJ1-4 | TRBD1 | TRBV7-3 | CASSSTGATNEKLFF | TGTGCCAGCAGTTCCACAGGGGCCACTAATGAAAAACTGTTTTTT
NA | TRBJ1-1 | NA | TRBV6-2/TRBV6-3 | CASSFYRLNTEAFF | TGTGCCAGCAGTTTTTACAGGTTGAACACTGAAGCTTTCTTT
NA | TRBJ2-7 | TRBD1 | TRBV28 | CASTPPTGGFDMYEQYF | TGTGCCAGCACCCCTCCGACAGGGGGCTTTGATATGTACGAGCAGTACTTC
NA | TRBJ2-6 | TRBD2 | TRBV4-2 | CASSGRLAGGSGANVLTF | TGTGCCAGCAGCGGCAGACTAGCGGGAGGCTCTGGGGCCAACGTCCTGACTTTC
NA | TRBJ1-2 | NA | TRBV5-6 | CASSPTGRVINYGYTF | TGTGCCAGCAGCCCAACAGGACGGGTTATTAACTATGGCTACACCTTC
NA | TRBJ1-2 | NA | TRBV12-5 | CASGLAPTGGYTF | TGTGCTAGTGGTTTGGCCCCCACGGGGGGCTACACCTTC
NA | TRBJ2-1 | TRBD2 | TRBV7-2 | CASSPRDWRLAGGYNEQFF | TGTGCCAGCAGCCCCCGCGATTGGCGACTAGCGGGGGGGTACAATGAGCAGTTCTTC
NA | TRBJ1-5 | TRBD1 | TRBV7-2 | CASSPRQGTQPQHF | TGTGCCAGCAGCCCGCGACAGGGTACTCAGCCCCAGCATTTT
NA | TRBJ1-1 | NA | TRBV4-1 | CASSQDSLREDTEAFF | TGCGCCAGCAGCCAAGATTCTCTAAGGGAGGACACTGAAGCTTTCTTT
NA | TRBJ2-7 | NA | TRBV12-3/TRBV12-4 | CASRSGRSEQYF | TGTGCCAGCAGGTCAGGGCGAAGTGAGCAGTACTTC
NA | TRBJ2-2 | NA | TRBV2 | CASSEREDTNTGELFF | TGTGCCAGCAGTGAACGCGAGGACACGAACACCGGGGAGCTGTTTTTT
NA | TRBJ1-1 | NA | TRBV6-5 | CASTQGRGEAFF | TGTGCCAGCACCCAAGGGAGGGGCGAAGCTTTCTTT
NA | TRBJ1-2 | NA | TRBV25-1 | CASSELGEVGDGYTF | TGTGCCAGCAGTGAACTAGGGGAGGTGGGAGACGGCTACACCTTC
NA | TRBJ2-3 | TRBD1 | TRBV27 | CASSHLKGAGTDTQYF | TGTGCCAGCAGTCATTTAAAGGGGGCCGGAACAGATACGCAGTATTTT
NA | TRBJ2-2 | NA | TRBV7-9 | CASSPSEGRERSGELFF | TGTGCCAGCAGCCCATCGGAAGGCAGGGAAAGGTCCGGGGAGCTGTTTTTT
NA | TRBJ2-2 | NA | TRBV18 | CASSPAPTTNTGELFF | TGTGCCAGCTCACCAGCACCAACTACGAACACCGGGGAGCTGTTTTTT
NA | TRBJ1-4 | NA | TRBV19 | CASSNRERFYEKLFF | TGTGCCAGTAGCAACAGGGAGAGATTTTATGAAAAACTGTTTTTT
NA | TRBJ2-1 | TRBD1 | TRBV19 | CASSTTRGRNEQFF | TGTGCCAGTAGTACTACCAGGGGGCGCAATGAGCAGTTCTTC
NA | TRBJ2-5 | NA | TRBV30 | CAWKGQGKETQYF | TGTGCCTGGAAGGGGCAGGGGAAAGAGACCCAGTACTTC